This is a list of T cell receptor beta chains from one sample in a study of T cell changes during pregnancy in multiple sclerosis. Measured with immunoSEQ multiplex PCR; TCRdb has only the in-frame clones, and not every one. The sample yields about 68,000 clones, about 90% seen once. The material sequenced was peripheral blood, taken in the second trimester of pregnancy. The origin of the receptors is a female donor with multiple sclerosis, enrolled in a pregnancy study. Each CDR3 is given without its conserved first and last residue. Clone size appears in some rows only: once, few, many, or a class for an expanded clone.

clone_size	cdr3_length	v_call	j_call	cdr3_aa
.	13	TRBV25-1	TRBJ2-7	ASSSTGQGPHEQY
once	11	TRBV11-2	TRBJ1-2	ASSLASRGGYT
.	14	TRBV9	TRBJ2-3	ASSGLAGRGTDTQY
once	12	TRBV14	TRBJ2-7	ASSQAYKRAGQY
.	12	TRBV4-2	TRBJ2-7	ASSQAGVSYEQY
once	13	TRBV6-6	TRBJ2-1	ASSSSGGVYNEQF
.	13	TRBV7-2	TRBJ2-2	ASSVDRKPTGELF
.	13	TRBV4-1	TRBJ2-3	ASMRFAAVADTQY
.	11	TRBV4-1	TRBJ2-4	ASSHPGENIQY
.	14	TRBV19	TRBJ2-7	ASSLRSGGTSYEQY
.	14	TRBV4-2	TRBJ1-5	ASSLGTGEGNQPQH
.	13	TRBV6-5	TRBJ2-5	ASSPTGQAQETQY
.	14	TRBV7-2	TRBJ1-5	ASSQADRGGNQPQH
.	15	TRBV9	TRBJ1-5	ASSAPREGRGNQPQH
.	13	TRBV9	TRBJ1-1	ASSEGDSSARAAF
.	12	TRBV7-8	TRBJ2-1	ASSPGTSSNEQF
.	12	TRBV9	TRBJ2-2	ASSAGGNTGELF
.	14	TRBV30	TRBJ1-3	AWTFLGGSSGNTIY
.	12	TRBV6-5	TRBJ1-2	ASRPTRTSYGYT
once	12	TRBV15	TRBJ2-7	ATSRRAFSYEQY
.	13	TRBV19	TRBJ2-1	ASSIGTSGNNEQF
.	11	TRBV11-2	TRBJ1-5	ASSSTGNQPQH
.	12	TRBV6-5	TRBJ2-1	ASTRQGSYNEQF
.	11	TRBV25-1	TRBJ2-3	ASSPGSTDTQY
.	11	TRBV7-2	TRBJ2-3	ASSYHRDREQY
.	12	TRBV7-3	TRBJ2-2	ASSLDRNTGELF
few	10	TRBV19	TRBJ2-2	ASSTGAGELF
.	13	TRBV15	TRBJ2-1	ATSRDARFYNEQF
.	10	TRBV6-5	TRBJ1-2	ASSQRRGGYT
.	13	TRBV10-3	TRBJ1-2	AISPQGKSNYGYT
.	14	TRBV4-3	TRBJ1-3	ASSPSTASSGNTIY
.	12	TRBV5-1	TRBJ1-5	ASSLTGVGQPQH
.	11	TRBV13	TRBJ2-7	ASQRGRTYEQY
few	10	TRBV6-5	TRBJ1-2	ASTNPGEGYT
.	15	TRBV7-2	TRBJ2-5	ASSLTTSGGFQETQY
.	12	TRBV14	TRBJ1-2	ASSQARGFYGYT
.	14	TRBV7-2	TRBJ2-3	ASSLAGLATPDTQY
once	13	TRBV19	TRBJ1-1	ASNRGDPMNTEAF
few	10	TRBV15	TRBJ1-1	ATSREGPEAF
.	13	TRBV18	TRBJ1-1	ASSQRTGENTEAF
.	13	TRBV2	TRBJ1-3	ASSADRVGGNTIY
.	13	TRBV4-3	TRBJ2-7	ASSQDFRPNYEQY
.	13	TRBV9	TRBJ2-2	ASSVKGGRTGELF
.	13	TRBV6-1	TRBJ2-5	ASSEAVGSQETQY
.	11	TRBV6-5	TRBJ2-5	ASSYDTQETQY
.	13	TRBV6-1	TRBJ2-7	ASSERGGSSYEQY
.	16	TRBV21-1	TRBJ1-5	ASSKVFPGQGADQPQH
.	14	TRBV4-3	TRBJ1-1	ASSQGTGPGDSEAF
few	13	TRBV13	TRBJ1-6	ASSIDRVGDSPLH
.	13	TRBV5-1	TRBJ1-2	ASSLGDRGSYGYT
.	17	TRBV18	TRBJ2-1	ASSPPLAGLAGGPSEQF
.	13	TRBV6-5	TRBJ1-1	ASNKRPGQGTEAF
.	12	TRBV4-3	TRBJ2-7	ASSQDWRSYEQY
.	13	TRBV9	TRBJ1-1	ASSRVQGVGTEAF
.	13	TRBV19	TRBJ1-3	ASKGGGFRGNTIY
once	14	TRBV2	TRBJ2-1	ASSRGGDRLGNEQF